This T cell receptor (beta chain) was identified in a study of siplizumab effects on memory and regulatory T cells. On this clone itself: Antigen: not known.

In each sample, about 10^5 TCR templates were assayed. Repertoires were generated with immunoSEQ multiplex PCR, while TCRdb's copy carries only in-frame clones and drops some. Seen here are tens of thousands of clones, approximately 94% observed once, and the top ten hold 6.5%. V gave up 0 bases and J gave up 4 bases, with 15 bases separating them. Germline loops: CDR1 GTSNPN, CDR2 SVGIG (reference sequence). There are 16 residues in the CDR3. Study-wide findings and caveats: The study found that siplizumab significantly reduced alloreactive sequences traceable to unstimulated CD4+ memory cells. A minor fraction of alloreactive clones, and no more, mapped to unstimulated subsets. Memory cells seemed less diverse than naive T cells, which seemed major alloresponse contributors.

The gene calls are TRBV30 and TRBJ2-2; perhaps D is TRBD1 or TRBD2 (5 bases each). Sequencing was carried out using CD8+ T cells sorted from blood. This clonotype was obtained from a human donor in good health. This chain's CDR3 is CAWSVRSGQLTGELFF. The DNA of the CDR3 is TGTGCCTGGAGTGTACGTTCGGGGCAGCTCACCGGGGAGCTGTTTTTT.